This T cell receptor beta chain was recorded in a study of control samples from healthy donors and cancer patients. The CDR3 covers 13 residues. Per germline, CDR1 SGHTA and CDR2 FQGNSA. Trimming shortened V by 5 bases and J by 1 base, and 8 bases separated the two germline ends. Sequencing was performed with immunoSEQ multiplex PCR; in TCRdb, only in-frame clones are kept and a portion is missing. The top ten clones hold around 2.5% of a sample with over 100,000 clones, about 93% of them seen once. What was sequenced was blood. The source is a man between 40 and 49 years old in good health. The rearrangement links TRBV7-2 to TRBJ1-1; D perhaps matches TRBD1 (5 bases). CDR3 sequence (DNA): TGTGCCAGCAGCAAACAGGAGAACACTGAAGCTTTCTTT. It is translated as CASSKQENTEAFF.